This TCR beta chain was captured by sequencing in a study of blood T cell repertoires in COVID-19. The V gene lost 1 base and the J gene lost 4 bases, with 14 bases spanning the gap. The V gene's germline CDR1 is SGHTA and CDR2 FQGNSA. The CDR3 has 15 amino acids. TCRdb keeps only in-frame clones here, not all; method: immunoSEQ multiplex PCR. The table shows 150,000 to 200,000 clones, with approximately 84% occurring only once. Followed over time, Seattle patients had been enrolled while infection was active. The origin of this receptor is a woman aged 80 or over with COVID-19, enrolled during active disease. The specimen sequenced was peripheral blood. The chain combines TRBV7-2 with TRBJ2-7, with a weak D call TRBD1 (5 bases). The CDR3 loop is CASSLVFGQEYEQYF. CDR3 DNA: TGTGCCAGCAGCTTAGTCTTCGGACAAGAATACGAGCAGTACTTC. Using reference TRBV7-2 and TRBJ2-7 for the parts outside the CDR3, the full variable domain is GAGVSQSPSNKVTEKGKDVELRCDPISGHTALYWYRQSLGQGLEFLIYFQGNSAPDKSGLPSDRFSAERTGGSVSTLTIQRTQQEDSAVYLCASSLVFGQEYEQYFGPGTRLTVT.